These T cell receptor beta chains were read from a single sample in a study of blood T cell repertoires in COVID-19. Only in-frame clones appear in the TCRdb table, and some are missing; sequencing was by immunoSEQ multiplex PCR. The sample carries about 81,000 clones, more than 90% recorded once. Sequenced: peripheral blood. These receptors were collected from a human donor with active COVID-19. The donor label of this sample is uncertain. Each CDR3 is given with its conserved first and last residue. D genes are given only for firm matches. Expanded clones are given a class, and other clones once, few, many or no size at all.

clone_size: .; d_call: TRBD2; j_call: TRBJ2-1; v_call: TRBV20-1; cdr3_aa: CSASALTSGKLDGEQFF; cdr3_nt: TGCAGTGCTAGTGCTTTGACTAGCGGGAAATTGGACGGTGAGCAGTTCTTC
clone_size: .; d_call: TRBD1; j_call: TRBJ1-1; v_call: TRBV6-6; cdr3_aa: CASTRTGIMNTEAFF; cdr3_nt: TGTGCCAGCACCCGGACAGGGATAATGAACACTGAAGCTTTCTTT
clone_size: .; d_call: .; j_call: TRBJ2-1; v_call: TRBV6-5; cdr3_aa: CASTRSNEQFF; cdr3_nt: TGTGCCAGCACCCGCAGCAATGAGCAGTTCTTC
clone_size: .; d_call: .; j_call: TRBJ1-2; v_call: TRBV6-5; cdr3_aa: CASGQNYGYTF; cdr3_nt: TGTGCCAGCGGACAGAACTATGGCTACACCTTC
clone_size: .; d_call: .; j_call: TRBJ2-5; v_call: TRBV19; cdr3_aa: CASAGSASEETQYF; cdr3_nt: TGTGCCAGTGCGGGGTCCGCTTCAGAAGAGACCCAGTACTTC
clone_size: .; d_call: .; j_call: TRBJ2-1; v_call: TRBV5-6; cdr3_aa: CASSWDWSSYNEQFF; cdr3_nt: TGTGCCAGCAGCTGGGACTGGAGCTCCTACAATGAGCAGTTCTTC
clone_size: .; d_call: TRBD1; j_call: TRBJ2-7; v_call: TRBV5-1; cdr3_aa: CASPGRQGSGEQYF; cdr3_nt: TGCGCCAGCCCTGGACGACAGGGTTCGGGCGAGCAGTACTTC
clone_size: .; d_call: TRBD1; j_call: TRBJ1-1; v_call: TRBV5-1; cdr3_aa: CASSIYRQGPPNTEAFF; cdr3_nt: TGCGCCAGCAGCATTTATCGACAGGGGCCGCCGAACACTGAAGCTTTCTTT
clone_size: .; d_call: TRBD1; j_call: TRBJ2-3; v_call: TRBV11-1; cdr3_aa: CASSNGQGNTDTQYF; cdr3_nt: TGTGCCAGCAGCAACGGACAGGGTAATACAGATACGCAGTATTTT
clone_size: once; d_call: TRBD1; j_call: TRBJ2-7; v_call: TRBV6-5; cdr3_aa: CAGKQGATYEQYF; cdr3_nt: TGTGCCGGTAAACAGGGGGCTACGTACGAGCAGTACTTC